This paragraph reports one T cell receptor beta chain. Trimming removed 3 bases from V and 1 base from J, with 11 bases in between. The CDR3 totals 14 residues. Germline-derived CDR1 and CDR2 are SGHNT and YYREEE (reference sequence). This sample is drawn from a study of cytomegalovirus exposure and HLA in healthy donors. This PCR relied on a set of 60 Vbeta primers and 13 Jbeta primers. Sequenced by immunoSEQ multiplex PCR; TCRdb stores in-frame clones only, minus some. The sample has 150,000 or so clones, 80% to 85% seen once. This chain connects TRBV5-4 to TRBJ2-7; D might be TRBD1 (6 bases). The sequenced material came from PBMCs. The receptor's source is a man younger than 35 in good health and CMV-seronegative. CDR3 DNA: TGTGCCAGCAGCTCCGGGACACTATCCTACGAGCAGTACTTC. It is translated as CASSSGTLSYEQYF.